A single sample is the source of the 31 T cell receptor beta chains below, sequenced in a study of cytomegalovirus exposure and HLA in healthy donors. It was with 60 Vbeta and 13 Jbeta primers that the PCR ran. TCRdb's table, derived via immunoSEQ multiplex PCR, lists solely in-frame clones and lacks some. This table holds some 130,000 clones, approximately 10% found once. Sequencing was carried out using PBMCs. The receptors derive from a woman between 40 and 55 years old in good health and CMV-seropositive.

The sample holds a few counts of this clone. The chain links TRBV5-1 to TRBJ1-5; D is ambiguous. Germline-derived CDR1 and CDR2 are SGHRS and YFSETQ. The CDR3 extends over 15 amino acids. V lost 0 bases and J lost 3, with 10 bases in between. DNA of the CDR3: TGCGCCAGCAGCTTGGGTCCCACAAACAATCAGCCCCAGCATTTT. Translating gives CASSLGPTNNQPQHF.

The chain links TRBV19 to TRBJ1-1; D gene uncertain. Trimming took off 10 bases at V and 0 bases at J, with 15 bases between the two ends. The germline CDR1 and CDR2 sequences are LNHDA and SQIVND (reference sequence). This CDR3 has 14 residues. The DNA for the CDR3 is TGTGCCAAGGAAGCGTCTTTGATGAACACTGAAGCTTTCTTT. Residues: CAKEASLMNTEAFF. Full variable domain (remainder filled in from reference TRBV19 and TRBJ1-1): DGGITQSPKYLFRKEGQNVTLSCEQNLNHDAMYWYRQDPGQGLRLIYYSQIVNDFQKGDIAEGYSVSREKKESFPLTVTSAQKNPTAFYLCAKEASLMNTEAFFGQGTRLTVV.

The CDR3 DNA reads as TGTGCCAGCAGCTCACAAGCGGGGGCCTCCGCCGGGGAGCTGTTTTTT. Encoded protein: CASSSQAGASAGELFF. The chain links TRBV11-2 to TRBJ2-2; 8 nucleotides align to TRBD2. The CDR3 runs to 16 residues. Germline-derived CDR1 and CDR2 are SGHAT and FQNNGV. Trimming cost V 4 bases and J 6 bases; bases outside gene matches: 10.

The chain recombines TRBV6-1 with TRBJ1-1; possibly TRBD1 for D (6 bases). CDR1 is MNHNS, CDR2 SASEGT, per germline. CDR3 length: 15 residues. Trimming took off 6 bases at V and 0 bases at J, with 14 bases between the two ends. DNA of the CDR3: TGTGCCAGCAGCACCGGGGACATATTGAACACTGAAGCTTTCTTT. It encodes CASSTGDILNTEAFF.

This CDR3 is CASSLGLGDGRYGYTF. In nucleotides, the CDR3 is TGTGCCAGCAGCTTAGGCCTGGGAGATGGGAGATATGGCTACACCTTC. This chain joins TRBV13 and TRBJ1-2; no clear D gene. This CDR3 is built from 16 residues. In germline, CDR1 is PRHDT, CDR2 FYEKMQ (reference sequence). The ends were cut back, 0 bases at V and 5 bases at J, with 16 bases in the middle. Variable domain in full (rest from reference TRBV13 and TRBJ1-2): AAGVIQSPRHLIKEKRETATLKCYPIPRHDTVYWYQQGPGQDPQFLISFYEKMQSDKGSIPDRFSAQQFSDYHSELNMSSLELGDSALYFCASSLGLGDGRYGYTFGSGTRLTVV.

The gene calls are TRBV2 and TRBJ2-7, with 12 bases aligning to TRBD2. The CDR3 spans 14 residues. Per the germline V gene, CDR1 is SNHLY and CDR2 is FYNNEI. V lost 4 bases and J lost 3; bases outside the gene matches: 1. CDR3 loop: CASSASGGGYEQYF. DNA of the CDR3: TGTGCCAGCAGTGCTAGCGGGGGGGGCTACGAGCAGTACTTC. Complete variable domain (other parts from reference TRBV2 and TRBJ2-7): EPEVTQTPSHQVTQMGQEVILRCVPISNHLYFYWYRQILGQKVEFLVSFYNNEISEKSEIFDDQFSVERPDGSNFTLKIRSTKLEDSAMYFCASSASGGGYEQYFGPGTRLTVT.

CDR3 residues: CASSFRGTNEKLFF. CDR3 DNA sequence: TGTGCCAGCAGTTTCCGGGGGACTAATGAAAAACTGTTTTTT. The V and J genes are TRBV28 and TRBJ1-4; possibly TRBD1 for D (5 bases). The CDR3 runs 14 residues. V was trimmed by 3 bases and J by 2 bases, leaving 7 bases between them. The germline V gene encodes CDR1 MDHEN and CDR2 SYDVKM.

The chain has TRBV5-4 and TRBJ2-5, with D perhaps matching TRBD1 (6 bases). This CDR3 comprises 13 residues. V was pared by 0 bases and J by 5 bases, with 8 bases between. Germline V gene data show CDR1 as SGHNT and CDR2 as YYREEE (reference sequence). The DNA for the CDR3 is TGTGCCAGCAGCTTGGAGGGGGTTGAGACCCAGTACTTC. This codes for CASSLEGVETQYF.

A few counts support this clone. The rearrangement uses TRBV4-3 and TRBJ1-6, with unresolved D. The CDR3 has 13 residues. Germline V gene lookup returns CDR1 LGHNA and CDR2 YSLEER. V was trimmed by 4 bases and J by 10 bases, leaving 11 bases between them. CDR3 in amino acids: CASSPSVGSPLHF. For the CDR3, the DNA is TGCGCCAGCAGCCCGAGTGTGGGCTCACCCCTCCACTTT.

This chain joins TRBV5-1 and TRBJ2-1; 7 bases agree with TRBD1. This CDR3 spans 17 amino acids. V gave up 3 bases and J gave up 5 bases; unmatched junction bases: 14. Germline V gives CDR1 SGHRS, CDR2 YFSETQ. Written as DNA, the CDR3 is TGCGCCAGCAGCTCAACTAACCTGCGACAGGGAAACAATGAGCAGTTCTTC. As protein: CASSSTNLRQGNNEQFF.

In this sample, this clone turned up a few times. The chain uses TRBV5-1 and TRBJ1-1; TRBD1 aligns across 7 bases. In germline, CDR1 is SGHRS, CDR2 YFSETQ. The CDR3 is 14 residues long. The J segment lost 5 bases and the V segment lost 2 bases, leaving 6 bases of the junction unmatched. CDR3 bases: TGCGCCAGCAGCTTAAATCGACAGGGAACTGAAGCTTTCTTT. Translating gives CASSLNRQGTEAFF.

This clone was counted only a few times. The chain is built from TRBV5-1 and TRBJ1-4; TRBD1 might be the D (6 bases). Trimming removed 0 bases at V and 7 bases at J, with 7 bases between. The CDR3 totals 13 residues. CDR1 and CDR2 from the germline V gene are SGHRS and YFSETQ. In nucleotides, the CDR3 is TGCGCCAGCAGCTTGGACAGGGCTGAAAAACTGTTTTTT. It is translated as CASSLDRAEKLFF.

The CDR3 sequence: CASSLIPGSEQYV. The CDR3 coding sequence is TGCGCCAGCAGCTTAATCCCCGGCAGCGAGCAGTACGTC. The chain recombines TRBV5-1 with TRBJ2-7; no clear D. The CDR3 contains 13 residues. Trimming removed 2 bases at V and 6 bases at J, with 12 bases between. The germline gives CDR1 SGHRS, CDR2 YFSETQ.

A few counts support this clone. The chain combines TRBV6-5 with TRBJ1-1; 9 bases are shared with TRBD1. V trimming: 5 bases; J trimming: 2 bases; junction bases outside the gene matches: 6. The germline CDR1 and CDR2 sequences are MNHEY and SVGAGI. The CDR3 sequence is 15 residues long. The CDR3 is CASSRMGQGNTEAFF. The CDR3 DNA reads as TGTGCCAGCAGTCGCATGGGACAGGGAAACACTGAAGCTTTCTTT.

This clone was counted a few times. The chain couples TRBV6-5 to TRBJ2-2; tentative D call: TRBD1 (5 bases). The V and J ends lost 6 bases and 4 bases respectively, with 15 bases between them. In germline, CDR1 is MNHEY, CDR2 SVGAGI. The CDR3 is 15 amino acids. For the CDR3, the DNA is TGTGCCAGCAGCCTTTATCGGACATTCACCGGGGAGCTGTTTTTT. Amino acids: CASSLYRTFTGELFF.

V and J are TRBV29-1 and TRBJ1-3; tentative D call: TRBD1 (5 bases). CDR3 size: 13 residues. Trimming stripped 8 bases from V and 2 bases from J, with 13 bases between. The germline CDR1 and CDR2 sequences are SQVTM and ANQGSEA. The CDR3 region is CSSTGETGNTIYF. DNA of the CDR3: TGCAGCTCCACGGGGGAAACTGGAAACACCATATATTTT. Full variable domain (outside the CDR3, taken from reference TRBV29-1 and TRBJ1-3): SAVISQKPSRDICQRGTSLTIQCQVDSQVTMMFWYRQQPGQSLTLIATANQGSEATYESGFVIDKFPISRPNLTFSTLTVSNMSPEDSSIYLCSSTGETGNTIYFGEGSWLTVV.

V is TRBV7-8 and J is TRBJ1-5, with 7 positions matching TRBD1. V was pared by 5 bases and J by 7 bases, with 8 bases of the junction left unmatched. The CDR3 runs to 14 residues. Germline CDR1 is SGHVS and CDR2 is FQNEAQ. The CDR3 DNA follows: TGTGCCAGCAGCACAATCACAGGGGTGCAGCCCCAGCATTTT. Amino acid sequence: CASSTITGVQPQHF.

The sample holds a few counts of this clone. The V call is TRBV6-1, the J call TRBJ1-5; D not resolved. This CDR3 has 14 residues. Between the trimmed V and J ends, which lost 1 base and 1 base, there was a span of 5 bases. Germline assignment: CDR1 MNHNS and CDR2 SASEGT. In nucleotides, the CDR3 is TGTGCCAGCAGTGAAGGGCCGAGCAATCAGCCCCAGCATTTT. Amino acid sequence: CASSEGPSNQPQHF.

V is TRBV11-1 and J is TRBJ2-5; D may be TRBD2 (5 bases). The J call may be in error: the DNA end matches TRBJ2-7 better. Per germline, CDR1 SGHAT and CDR2 FQDESV (reference sequence). CDR3 length: 13 residues. As DNA, the CDR3 is TGTGCCAGCAGCTTAGAAGAGGGTTCCGAGCAGTACTTC. It is translated as CASSLEEGSEQYF.

The chain has TRBV27 and TRBJ1-2; 9 bases match TRBD1. Germline CDR1 is MNHEY and CDR2 is SMNVEV (reference sequence). The CDR3 is 14 residues long. Germline trimming cut 8 bases from V and 8 bases from J; bases unmatched to any gene: 12. CDR3 residues: CASRARDRDSGYTF. The CDR3 DNA reads as TGTGCCAGCCGGGCCCGGGACAGGGACTCGGGCTACACCTTC.

CDR3 residues: CASSSGLAGTDTQYF. The CDR3 nucleotides are TGTGCCAGCAGCTCGGGACTAGCGGGGACAGATACGCAGTATTTT. The chain couples TRBV7-6 to TRBJ2-3, with 13 bases lining up with TRBD2. V shed 4 bases and J 3 bases; nucleotides not matched to a gene: 1. The CDR3 consists of 15 residues. Germline loops: CDR1 SGHVS, CDR2 FNYEAQ.

This clone has a handful of counts. The chain joins TRBV7-3 to TRBJ2-1; possible D gene TRBD2, 6 bases. Germline V gene lookup returns CDR1 SGHTA and CDR2 FQGTGA. CDR3 length: 14 amino acids. Trimming cost V 5 bases and J 7 bases, with 15 bases left between them. The chain's CDR3 is CASSTGDFGNEQFF. The CDR3 coding sequence is TGTGCCAGCAGCACGGGGGACTTCGGAAATGAGCAGTTCTTC.

The J gene is TRBJ1-2, the V gene TRBV19; D gene uncertain. The V gene's germline CDR1 is LNHDA and CDR2 SQIVND (reference sequence). The V end lost 7 bases, the J end lost 4 bases, and 13 bases lay between the germline ends. The CDR3 consists of 13 residues. The CDR3 protein is CASNRGEVYGYTF. CDR3 bases: TGTGCCAGTAATCGGGGAGAAGTCTATGGCTACACCTTC.

The rearrangement uses TRBV5-1 and TRBJ1-2; weak D call: TRBD1 (6 bases). CDR1 SGHRS and CDR2 YFSETQ come from the germline V gene. The CDR3 loop spans 15 amino acids. The ends were cut back, 1 base at V and 0 bases at J, with 10 bases in the middle. In DNA form, the CDR3 reads TGCGCCAGCAGCTTGAAACAGGGAGCTAACTATGGCTACACCTTC. Residues: CASSLKQGANYGYTF.

This clone was observed a few times. The CDR3 region is CASSPQGAVNEKLFF. The CDR3 DNA reads TGTGCCAGCAGCCCTCAGGGGGCCGTTAATGAAAAACTGTTTTTT. The chain couples TRBV7-6 to TRBJ1-4; 8 nucleotides line up with TRBD1. Germline trimming cut 5 bases from V and 4 bases from J; bases unmatched to any gene: 6. The CDR3 runs 15 residues. Per germline, CDR1 SGHVS and CDR2 FNYEAQ.

This clone was counted between two and nine times. Other DNA sequences in this specimen translate into the identical CDR3. This chain links TRBV5-1 with TRBJ2-5; D perhaps matches TRBD1 (5 bases). Trimming stripped 1 base from V and 2 bases from J, with 6 bases between. The germline V gene has CDR1 SGHRS and CDR2 YFSETQ. The CDR3 is 13 amino acids. CDR3 sequence: CASSLQGQETQYF. CDR3 nucleotide sequence: TGCGCCAGCAGCTTGCAGGGACAAGAGACCCAGTACTTC.

The V call is TRBV18, the J call TRBJ2-7; D perhaps matches TRBD1 (6 bases). Germline lookup yields CDR1 KGHSH and CDR2 LQKENI. The V end was cut by 3 bases, the J end by 6 bases, with 21 bases between. This CDR3 region has 16 residues. The CDR3 spells CASSPGQYSLTGEQYF. The CDR3 coding sequence is TGTGCCAGCTCACCCGGACAGTATTCGCTCACGGGCGAGCAGTACTTC.

CDR3 sequence (DNA): TGCGCCAGCAGCCAAGACGCACAGGGGGTTTTTTACGAGCAGTACTTC. The encoded protein is CASSQDAQGVFYEQYF. The rearrangement uses TRBV4-3 and TRBJ2-7, with TRBD1 matching 8 bases. The CDR3 loop spans 16 amino acids. Per the germline V gene, CDR1 is LGHNA and CDR2 is YSLEER. The ends lost 0 bases at V and 4 bases at J; junction bases unmatched: 8.

This chain joins TRBV5-1 and TRBJ2-7, with TRBD2 matching over 12 bases. Per germline, CDR1 SGHRS and CDR2 YFSETQ. This CDR3 is built from 16 residues. After removal of 3 bases from V and 0 bases from J, the junction contained 4 bases not matched to a gene. The DNA of the CDR3 is TGCGCCAGCAGCTCGTCTAGCGGGGGGGCCTCCTACGAGCAGTACTTC. It specifies CASSSSSGGASYEQYF.

This clone was seen more than once but under ten times. The chain has TRBV6-5 and TRBJ1-1; D remains ambiguous. The germline V gene has CDR1 MNHEY and CDR2 SVGAGI. V was trimmed by 6 bases and J by 0 bases, leaving 11 bases between them. The length of the CDR3 is 14 residues. The CDR3 reads CASRPQALNTEAFF. CDR3 in DNA: TGTGCCAGCAGACCCCAGGCATTGAACACTGAAGCTTTCTTT.

This clone was seen more than once but under ten times. The V gene is TRBV2, the J gene TRBJ2-1; the D is unclear. Between the trimmed V and J ends, which lost 2 bases and 7 bases, there was a span of 12 bases. The CDR3 extends over 14 amino acids. Germline CDR1 is SNHLY and CDR2 is FYNNEI. In DNA, the CDR3 is TGTGCCAGCAGTGAACAAGGCGCGGTGAATGAGCAGTTCTTC. This gives the protein CASSEQGAVNEQFF.